This T cell receptor (beta chain) was recovered during a study of blood T cells in healthy people across ages. The donors, healthy Caucasians from Russia, were aged roughly 6 to 90. Primed by a sample-barcoded 5' primer and a J-beta primer mix, a second PCR proceeded for roughly 7 to 11 cycles. Each TCR beta cDNA got a 12-nucleotide random molecular identifier. A minimum of 2.5 million CDR3-containing paired-end reads was obtained for each sample. TCRdb analysed the 5' RACE reads with MiXCR anew, one entry per CDR3 protein. The sample lists fewer than 900,000 distinct CDR3 sequences; 49% were seen once. As for this clonotype: No antigen is known for it.

Trimming removed 4 bases at V and 1 base at J, with 7 bases between. The CDR3 has 12 residues. CDR1 and CDR2 from the germline V gene are SQVTM and ANQGSEA. General observations from the study: The unsorted PBMCs prevented any conclusive comparison of naive versus antigen-experienced cells.

The V call is TRBV29-1, the J call TRBJ2-5; D ambiguous. The clonotype originates from a woman between 55 and 75 years old in good health. Sequencing used blood. Here the CDR3 DNA reads TGCAGCGTTGCCCAAGGCCAAGAGACCCAGTACTTC. Translation: CSVAQGQETQYF.